Sequencing of this T cell receptor beta chain was carried out in a study of post-analysis software for immune sequencing data. Unique molecular identifiers were carried by the TCR beta cDNA libraries. Each CDR3 protein gets one entry after TCRdb re-called the PCR reads with MiXCR. The table lists 350,000 to 450,000 distinct CDR3 sequences, approximately 42% of them singletons. About this clonotype itself: Its antigen is unidentified.

Whole-study findings and limits: Controls showed lower frequencies than patients for a few TRBV segments, and TRBV5-6, TRBV5-1 and TRBV20-1 were among these. By F measure, strong co-clustering occurred among samples prepared in the same batch. Significantly lower normalized Chao1 diversity was found in patients with multiple sclerosis relative to controls.

The CDR3 has 12 amino acids. Germline loops: CDR1 SGHTA, CDR2 FQGNSA. Trimming stripped 5 bases from V and 7 bases from J, with 9 bases between. V is TRBV7-2 and J is TRBJ2-1; D assignment may be TRBD1 or TRBD2 (5 bases each). The receptor comes from a girl aged 2-10 years with multiple sclerosis. Sequenced sample: blood. The CDR3 nucleotides read TGTGCCAGCAGCAGGGACGTAAATGAGCAGTTCTTC. The encoded protein is CASSRDVNEQFF.